The T cell receptor (beta chain) described here comes from a study of identical twins. Study-wide results and caveats: Out-of-frame sharing of TCR alpha in monozygotic twins was underestimated by models.

TCRdb analysed the 5' RACE reads with MiXCR anew, one entry per CDR3 protein. In the table there are roughly 350,000 distinct CDR3 sequences, 12% of which are singletons. A word on this clonotype: Its antigen is still unknown.

A further study also used this sample, focusing on yellow fever vaccine responses in identical twins. As reported in that work: The authors reported partly convergent, partly personalized vaccine responses in identical twins.

The clonotype comes from a woman under 30 in good health. The sample comprised CD8+ T cells sorted from blood.

The CDR3 loop reads CASLWDEQYF. The CDR3 DNA follows: TGTGCCAGCCTATGGGACGAGCAGTACTTC. The chain uses TRBV27 and TRBJ2-7; no clear D. This CDR3 is built from 10 residues. In germline, CDR1 is MNHEY, CDR2 SMNVEV (reference sequence). The V gene lost 8 bases and the J gene lost 5 bases, with 7 bases spanning the gap.